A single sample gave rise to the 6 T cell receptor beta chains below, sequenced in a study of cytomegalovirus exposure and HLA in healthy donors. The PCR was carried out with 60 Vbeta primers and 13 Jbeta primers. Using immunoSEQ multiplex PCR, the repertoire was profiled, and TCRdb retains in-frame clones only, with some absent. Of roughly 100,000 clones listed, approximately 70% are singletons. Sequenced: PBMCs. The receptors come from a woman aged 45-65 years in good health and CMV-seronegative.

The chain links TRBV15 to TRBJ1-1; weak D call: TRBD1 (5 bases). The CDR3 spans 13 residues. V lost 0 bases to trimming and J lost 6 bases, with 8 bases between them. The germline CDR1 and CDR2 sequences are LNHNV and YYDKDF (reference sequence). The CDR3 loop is CATSRDQGAEAFF. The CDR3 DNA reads TGTGCCACCAGCAGAGATCAGGGTGCTGAAGCTTTCTTT.

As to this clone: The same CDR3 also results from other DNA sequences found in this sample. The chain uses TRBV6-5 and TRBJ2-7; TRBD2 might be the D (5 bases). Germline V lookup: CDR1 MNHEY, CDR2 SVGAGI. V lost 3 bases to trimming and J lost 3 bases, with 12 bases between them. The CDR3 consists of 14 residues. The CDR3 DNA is TGTGCCAGCAGTTATGGGCTAGGAGGCTACGAGCAGTACTTC. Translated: CASSYGLGGYEQYF.

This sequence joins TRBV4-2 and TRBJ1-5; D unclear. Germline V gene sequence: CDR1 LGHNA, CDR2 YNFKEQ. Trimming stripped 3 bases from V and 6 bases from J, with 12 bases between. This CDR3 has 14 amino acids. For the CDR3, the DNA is TGTGCCAGCAGCCATGAAGAAGTGGCTCAGCCCCAGCATTTT. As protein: CASSHEEVAQPQHF.

In DNA form, the CDR3 reads TGTGCCAGCAACGGACAGGGACCGGAAAATTCACCCCTCCACTTT. Its protein product is CASNGQGPENSPLHF. V gene TRBV2 combines with J gene TRBJ1-6; 8 bases line up with TRBD1. This CDR3 is 15 amino acids long. V was pared by 7 bases and J by 7 bases, with 9 bases of the junction left unmatched. Looked up from germline, CDR1 is SNHLY and CDR2 is FYNNEI.

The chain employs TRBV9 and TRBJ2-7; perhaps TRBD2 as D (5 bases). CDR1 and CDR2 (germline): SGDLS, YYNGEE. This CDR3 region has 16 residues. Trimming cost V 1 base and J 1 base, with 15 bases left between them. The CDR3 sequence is CASSVSGGSDSYEQYF. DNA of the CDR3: TGTGCCAGCAGCGTATCGGGTGGGAGCGATTCCTACGAGCAGTACTTC.

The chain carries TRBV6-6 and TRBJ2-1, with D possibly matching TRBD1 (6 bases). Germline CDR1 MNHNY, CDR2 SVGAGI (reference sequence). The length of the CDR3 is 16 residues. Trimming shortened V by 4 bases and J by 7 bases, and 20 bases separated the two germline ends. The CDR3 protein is CASSSPSIQGNNEQFF. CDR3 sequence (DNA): TGTGCCAGCAGTTCCCCCTCGATTCAGGGGAATAATGAGCAGTTCTTC.